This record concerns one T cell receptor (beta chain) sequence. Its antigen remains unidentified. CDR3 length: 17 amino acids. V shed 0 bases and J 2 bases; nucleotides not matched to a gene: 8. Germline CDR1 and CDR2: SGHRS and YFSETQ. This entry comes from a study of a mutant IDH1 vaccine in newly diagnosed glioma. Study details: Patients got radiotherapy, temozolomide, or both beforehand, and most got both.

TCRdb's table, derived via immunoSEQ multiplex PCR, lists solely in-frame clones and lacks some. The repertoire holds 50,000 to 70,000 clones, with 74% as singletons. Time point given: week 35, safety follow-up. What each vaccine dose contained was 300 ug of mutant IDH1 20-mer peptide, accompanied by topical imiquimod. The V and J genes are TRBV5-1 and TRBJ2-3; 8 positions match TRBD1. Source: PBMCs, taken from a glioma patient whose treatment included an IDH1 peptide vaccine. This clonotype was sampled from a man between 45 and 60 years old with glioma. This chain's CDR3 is CASSLDDPTGATDTQYF. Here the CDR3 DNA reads TGCGCCAGCAGCTTGGACGACCCGACAGGGGCCACAGATACGCAGTATTTT.